This TCR beta chain derives from a study of blood T cell repertoires in COVID-19. The CDR3 runs to 14 residues. Germline CDR1 is ENHRY and CDR2 is SYGVKD. The V and J ends lost 7 bases and 1 base respectively, with 13 bases between them. In the authors' methods: Estimates of nucleated cell counts were drawn from the amplification of reference gene primers. Profiled with immunoSEQ multiplex PCR; TCRdb holds only in-frame clones, not every one. For V, J and clone size, that table is used; D and trimming come from the DNA. The profile shows about 33,000 clones, around 85% of them singletons. This clonotype originated in a human donor in a cohort sampled during active COVID-19. Sequenced input: peripheral blood. The chain employs TRBV10-3 and TRBJ1-2, with D tentatively TRBD1 (5 bases). The CDR3 loop is CAINGQTYNYGYTF. The CDR3 coding sequence is TGTGCCATCAACGGACAAACTTATAACTATGGCTACACCTTC.